The subject of this entry is one T cell receptor beta chain. Its antigen is unidentified. The record originates from a study of OX40 agonist ivuxolimab in advanced cancers. General study results and limits: More expanded clones were seen, on average, in CD8+ T cells than in CD4+. In a subset of nonresponders, normalized T-cell clonal expansion was also low. Which antigen the expanded peripheral T cells recognized is unknown.

The data were produced by immunoSEQ multiplex PCR, yet TCRdb's version contains in-frame clones alone and is incomplete. The data show approximately 50,000 clones, approximately 88% seen once. The V gene's germline CDR1 is MNHEY and CDR2 SMNVEV (reference sequence). Trimming cost V 2 bases and J 8 bases, with 12 bases left between them. The CDR3 is 13 residues long. The clonotype was recovered from an adult with an advanced solid tumor such as melanoma, head and neck, liver or kidney cancer. The chain carries TRBV27 and TRBJ1-2; a weak D match, TRBD1 (5 bases). This specimen consisted of CD4+ or CD8+ T cells sorted from blood, obtained in a trial of the OX40 agonist ivuxolimab. For the CDR3, the DNA is TGTGCCAGCAGTTTACGGGGGGTGGGCGGCTACACCTTC. Encoded protein: CASSLRGVGGYTF.